This T cell receptor (beta chain) was identified during a study of blood T cell repertoires in COVID-19. As handled by the study authors: Scientists estimated how many nucleated cells there were by amplifying reference gene primers. Profiled with immunoSEQ multiplex PCR; TCRdb holds only in-frame clones, not every one. That table is the source of V, J and clone size, and D and trimming were worked out from the DNA. This sample has 15,000 to 20,000 clones, with roughly 81% found just once. The CDR3 is 15 residues long. The junction had 8 bases not matched to a gene; V was cut back by 3 bases and J by 4 bases. Germline CDR1 LGHNT, CDR2 FRNRAP.

The sequenced material came from peripheral blood. V and J are TRBV12-5 and TRBJ1-1; TRBD1 agrees at 7 bases. The clonotype was recovered from a man aged 55 to 70 with acute or convalescent COVID-19. The CDR3 region has the DNA TGTGCTAGTGGTTTCCCTCAGGGGGGAAGCACTGAAGCTTTCTTT. Residues: CASGFPQGGSTEAFF.